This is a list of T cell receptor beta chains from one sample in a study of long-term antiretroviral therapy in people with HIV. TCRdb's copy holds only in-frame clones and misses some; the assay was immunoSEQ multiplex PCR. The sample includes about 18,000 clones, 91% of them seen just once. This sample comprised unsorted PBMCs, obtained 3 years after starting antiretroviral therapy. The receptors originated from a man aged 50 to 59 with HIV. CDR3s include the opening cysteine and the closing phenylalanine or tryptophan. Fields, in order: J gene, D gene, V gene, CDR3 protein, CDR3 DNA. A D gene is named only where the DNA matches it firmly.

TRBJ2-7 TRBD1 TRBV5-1 CASSWGQGLYEQYF TGCGCCAGCAGCTGGGGACAGGGGCTTTACGAGCAGTACTTC
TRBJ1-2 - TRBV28 CASSSARGGIVANYGYTF TGTGCCAGCAGTTCTGCTCGGGGGGGGATAGTAGCTAACTATGGCTACACCTTC
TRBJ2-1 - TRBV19 CVPVDYPFKQFF TGTGTCCCGGTGGACTATCCGTTTAAGCAGTTCTTC
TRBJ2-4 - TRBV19 CATYGDLAKNIQYF TGTGCCACCTACGGGGATTTAGCCAAAAACATTCAGTACTTC
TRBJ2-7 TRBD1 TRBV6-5 CASSTDRGYEQYF TGTGCCAGCAGTACCGACAGGGGCTACGAGCAGTACTTC
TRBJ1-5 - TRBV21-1 CASSKPGGGNQPQHF TGTGCCAGCAGCAAACCCGGGGGGGGCAATCAGCCCCAGCATTTT
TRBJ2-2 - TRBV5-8 CASSRDNTGELFF TGTGCCAGCAGCAGGGACAACACCGGGGAGCTGTTTTTT
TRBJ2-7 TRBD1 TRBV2 CASSEALAGGLYEQYF TGTGCCAGCAGTGAAGCGCTGGCAGGGGGCCTCTACGAGCAGTACTTC
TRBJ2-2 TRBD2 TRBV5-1 CASSLVLLAGGDTGELFF TGCGCCAGCAGCTTGGTGTTACTAGCGGGGGGGGACACCGGGGAGCTGTTTTTT
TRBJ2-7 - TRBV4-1 CASSQDAGGYEQYF TGCGCCAGCAGCCAAGATGCCGGGGGTTACGAGCAGTACTTC
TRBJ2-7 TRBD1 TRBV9 CASSATGGPYEQYF TGTGCCAGCAGCGCCACAGGGGGCCCCTACGAGCAGTACTTC
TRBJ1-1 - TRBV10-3 CAIADNTEAFF TGTGCCATCGCGGATAACACTGAAGCTTTCTTT
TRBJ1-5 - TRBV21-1 CASSKGTGQTLNGNQPQHF TGTGCCAGCAGCAAAGGTACTGGTCAGACCCTAAACGGAAATCAGCCCCAGCATTTT
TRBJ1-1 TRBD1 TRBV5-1 CASSLVAGGSTEAFF TGCGCCAGCAGCTTGGTTGCAGGGGGCTCCACTGAAGCTTTCTTT
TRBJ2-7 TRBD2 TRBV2 CASSDSGGPYEQYF TGTGCCAGCAGTGATAGCGGGGGACCCTACGAGCAGTACTTC
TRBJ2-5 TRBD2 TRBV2 CASTSGGRETQYF TGTGCCAGCACTAGCGGGGGGAGGGAGACCCAGTACTTC
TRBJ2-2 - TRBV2 CASSTGGGELFF TGTGCCAGCAGTACCGGGGGCGGGGAGCTGTTTTTT
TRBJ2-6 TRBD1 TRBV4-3 CASSQAQGAVGANVLTF TGCGCCAGCAGCCAAGCTCAGGGGGCCGTTGGGGCCAACGTCCTGACTTTC
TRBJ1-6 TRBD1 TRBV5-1 CASSEDRDSPLHF TGCGCCAGCAGCGAGGACAGGGATTCACCCCTCCACTTT
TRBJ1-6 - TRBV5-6 CASSPGSYNSPLHF TGTGCCAGCAGCCCGGGATCCTATAATTCACCCCTCCACTTT